This TCR beta chain was captured by sequencing in a study of blood T cell repertoires in COVID-19. Germline-derived CDR1 and CDR2 are SEHNR and FQNEAQ (reference sequence). Trimming shortened V by 1 base and J by 1 base, and 10 bases separated the two germline ends. The CDR3 loop spans 15 amino acids. Cohort 3 donors were reported recovered after two negative PCRs, clearance, or symptom resolution. TCRdb keeps only in-frame clones here, not all; method: immunoSEQ multiplex PCR. Seen here are around 270,000 clones, roughly 88% observed once, and the top ten hold 4.3%. The sample was PBMCs or T cells enriched from blood (not recorded which). This clonotype was obtained from a woman aged 25-40 years who had recovered from COVID-19. This sequence joins TRBV7-9 and TRBJ1-1; D perhaps matches TRBD1 (5 bases). CDR3 nucleotides: TGTGCCAGCAGCTTAGAAAGCGGGGGGAACACTGAAGCTTTCTTT. It specifies CASSLESGGNTEAFF.